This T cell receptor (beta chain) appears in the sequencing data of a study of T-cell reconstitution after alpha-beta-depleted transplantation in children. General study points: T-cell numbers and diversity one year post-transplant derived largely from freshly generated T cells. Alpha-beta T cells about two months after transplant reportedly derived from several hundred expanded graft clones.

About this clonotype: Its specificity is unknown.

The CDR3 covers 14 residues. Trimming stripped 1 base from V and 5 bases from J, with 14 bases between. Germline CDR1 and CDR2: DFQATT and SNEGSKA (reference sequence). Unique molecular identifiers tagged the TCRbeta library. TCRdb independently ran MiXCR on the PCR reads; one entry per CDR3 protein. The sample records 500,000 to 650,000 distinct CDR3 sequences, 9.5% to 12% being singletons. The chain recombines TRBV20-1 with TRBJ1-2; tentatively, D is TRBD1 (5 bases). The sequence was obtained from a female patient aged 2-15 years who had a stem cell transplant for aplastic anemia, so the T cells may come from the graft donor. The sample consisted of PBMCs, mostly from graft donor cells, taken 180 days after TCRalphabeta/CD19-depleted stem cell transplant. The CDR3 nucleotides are TGCAGTGCTAGAGGGGGCCAGGGCTCTTATGGCTACACCTTC. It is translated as CSARGGQGSYGYTF.